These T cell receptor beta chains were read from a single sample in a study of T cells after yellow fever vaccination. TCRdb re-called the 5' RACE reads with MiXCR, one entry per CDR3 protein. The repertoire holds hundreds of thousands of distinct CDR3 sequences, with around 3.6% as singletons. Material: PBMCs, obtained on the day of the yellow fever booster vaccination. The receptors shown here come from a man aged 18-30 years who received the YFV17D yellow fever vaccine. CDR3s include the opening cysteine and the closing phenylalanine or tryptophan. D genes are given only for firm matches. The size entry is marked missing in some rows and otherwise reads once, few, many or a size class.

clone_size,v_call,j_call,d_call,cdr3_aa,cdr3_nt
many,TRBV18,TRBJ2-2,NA,CASSPGPNTGELFF,TGTGCCAGCAGCCCGGGACCCAACACCGGGGAGCTGTTTTTT
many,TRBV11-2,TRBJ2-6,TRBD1,CASSSRTGALGANVLTF,TGTGCCAGCAGCTCCCGGACAGGGGCGCTGGGGGCCAACGTCCTGACTTTC
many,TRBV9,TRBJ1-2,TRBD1,CASSLGQGREEYGYTF,TGTGCCAGCAGCTTGGGACAGGGAAGAGAAGAGTATGGCTACACCTTC
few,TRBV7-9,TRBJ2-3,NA,CASRSLDTQYF,TGTGCCAGCAGGTCCCTCGATACGCAGTATTTT
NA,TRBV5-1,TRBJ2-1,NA,CASSFEPSYNEQFF,TGCGCCAGCAGCTTTGAGCCCTCCTACAATGAGCAGTTCTTC
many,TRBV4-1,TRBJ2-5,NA,CASSQETAQETQYF,TGCGCCAGCAGCCAAGAAACAGCGCAAGAGACCCAGTACTTC
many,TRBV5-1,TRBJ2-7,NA,CASSLGGGRYEQYF,TGCGCCAGCAGCTTGGGAGGCGGACGCTACGAGCAGTACTTC
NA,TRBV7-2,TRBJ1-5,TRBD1,CASSPTPGTGKYQPQHF,TGTGCCAGCAGCCCTACCCCCGGGACAGGGAAATATCAGCCCCAGCATTTT
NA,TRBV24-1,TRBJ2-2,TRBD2,CATSDSSGGLTGELFF,TGTGCCACCAGTGACTCCAGCGGGGGGCTCACCGGGGAGCTGTTTTTT
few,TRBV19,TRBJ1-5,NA,CASRTAGNQPQHF,TGTGCCAGTAGGACAGCGGGCAATCAGCCCCAGCATTTT
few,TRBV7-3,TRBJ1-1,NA,CASSLEGRKNTEAFF,TGTGCCAGCAGCTTAGAAGGCAGGAAGAACACTGAAGCTTTCTTT
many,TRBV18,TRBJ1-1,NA,CASSPTGGGNTEAFF,TGTGCCAGCTCACCGACGGGGGGAGGGAACACTGAAGCTTTCTTT
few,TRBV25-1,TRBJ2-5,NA,CASSPRIGETQYF,TGTGCCAGCAGTCCGAGGATCGGAGAGACCCAGTACTTC
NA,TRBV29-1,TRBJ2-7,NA,CSTSQGTYEQYF,TGCAGCACGTCACAGGGTACCTACGAGCAGTACTTC
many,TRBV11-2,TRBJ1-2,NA,CASSLVTSANYGYTF,TGTGCCAGCAGCTTAGTGACTTCAGCTAACTATGGCTACACCTTC
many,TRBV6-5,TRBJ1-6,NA,CASSYGGLSNSPLHF,TGTGCCAGCAGTTATGGAGGCCTTAGTAATTCACCCCTCCACTTT
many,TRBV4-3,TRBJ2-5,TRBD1,CASSQEDRGAETQYF,TGCGCCAGCAGCCAAGAGGACAGGGGAGCGGAGACCCAGTACTTC
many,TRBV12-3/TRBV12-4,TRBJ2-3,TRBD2,CANGGGDTQYF,TGTGCCAACGGGGGGGGAGATACGCAGTATTTT
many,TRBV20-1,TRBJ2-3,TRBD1,CSPRTGTDTQYF,TGCAGTCCCCGGACAGGGACAGATACGCAGTATTTT
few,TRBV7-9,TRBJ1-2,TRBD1,CASSLQTGPGYGYTF,TGTGCCAGCAGCTTACAGACAGGGCCAGGCTATGGCTACACCTTC
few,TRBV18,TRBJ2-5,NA,CASSPPLSGGEETQYF,TGTGCCAGCTCACCACCGCTGTCGGGGGGCGAAGAGACCCAGTACTTC
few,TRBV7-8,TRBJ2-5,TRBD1,CASSFQGAQGETQYF,TGTGCCAGCAGCTTTCAGGGGGCGCAGGGGGAGACCCAGTACTTC
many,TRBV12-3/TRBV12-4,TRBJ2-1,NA,CASRVLQGIGNEQFF,TGTGCCAGCAGGGTGCTCCAGGGGATAGGCAATGAGCAGTTCTTC
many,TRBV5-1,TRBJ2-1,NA,CASSVGRQFGYNEQFF,TGCGCCAGCAGCGTTGGCCGACAGTTCGGCTACAATGAGCAGTTCTTC
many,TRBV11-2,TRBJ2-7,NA,CASRSQSYEQYF,TGTGCCAGCAGATCCCAAAGCTACGAGCAGTACTTC
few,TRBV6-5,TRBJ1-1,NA,CASSYSAGWDTEAFF,TGTGCCAGCAGTTACTCCGCAGGTTGGGACACTGAAGCTTTCTTT
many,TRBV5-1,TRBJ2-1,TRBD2,CASSWTSGDEQFF,TGCGCCAGCAGCTGGACTAGCGGGGATGAGCAGTTCTTC
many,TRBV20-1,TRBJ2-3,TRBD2,CSARDSGGASDTQYF,TGCAGTGCTAGAGATAGCGGGGGGGCCTCAGATACGCAGTATTTT
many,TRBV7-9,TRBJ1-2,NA,CASSLYGSGDGYTF,TGTGCCAGCAGCTTATATGGGTCAGGGGATGGCTACACCTTC
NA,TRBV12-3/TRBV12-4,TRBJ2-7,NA,CASSLGSVYEQYF,TGTGCCAGCAGTTTGGGGTCCGTCTACGAGCAGTACTTC
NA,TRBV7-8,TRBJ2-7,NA,CASSANPGLEQYF,TGTGCCAGCAGCGCCAACCCAGGGCTCGAGCAGTACTTC
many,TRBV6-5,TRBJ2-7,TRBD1,CASSLGQGGTYEQYF,TGTGCCAGCAGCCTAGGACAGGGAGGAACCTACGAGCAGTACTTC
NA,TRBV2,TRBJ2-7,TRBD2,CASRAGVLYEQYF,TGTGCCAGCAGAGCGGGGGTGCTCTACGAGCAGTACTTC